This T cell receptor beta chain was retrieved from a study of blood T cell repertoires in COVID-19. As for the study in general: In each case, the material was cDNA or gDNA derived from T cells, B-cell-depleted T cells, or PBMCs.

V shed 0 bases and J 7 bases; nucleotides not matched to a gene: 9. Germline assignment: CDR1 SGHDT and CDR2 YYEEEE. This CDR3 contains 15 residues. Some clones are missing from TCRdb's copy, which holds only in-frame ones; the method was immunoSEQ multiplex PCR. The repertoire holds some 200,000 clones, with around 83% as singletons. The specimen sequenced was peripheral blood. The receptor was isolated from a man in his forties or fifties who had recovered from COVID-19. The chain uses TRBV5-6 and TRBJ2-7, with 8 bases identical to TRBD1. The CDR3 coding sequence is TGTGCCAGCAGCTTGGCAGGGGGCGGGATAGGGGAGCAGTACTTC. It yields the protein CASSLAGGGIGEQYF.